The entry that follows covers one T cell receptor (beta chain) sequence. Repertoires were generated with immunoSEQ multiplex PCR, while TCRdb's copy carries only in-frame clones and drops some. The top ten hold 0.9% to 1% of the sample, which has almost 400,000 clones, around 87% seen once. These data originate in a study of blood T cell repertoires in COVID-19. As for the study in general: Donors in the United States, Italy and Spain gave samples during acute or convalescent COVID-19.

CDR3 length equals 14 residues. J gave up 4 bases and V 4 bases, and 4 bases lay outside the gene matches. In germline, CDR1 is SGHRS, CDR2 YFSETQ. This TCR came from a woman in her twenties or thirties with acute COVID-19. Source material: PBMCs or T cells enriched from blood (not recorded which). The chain employs TRBV5-1 and TRBJ1-5; TRBD1 aligns across 8 bases. The CDR3: CASSPGQENQPQHF. CDR3 bases: TGCGCCAGCAGCCCGGGACAGGAGAATCAGCCCCAGCATTTT.